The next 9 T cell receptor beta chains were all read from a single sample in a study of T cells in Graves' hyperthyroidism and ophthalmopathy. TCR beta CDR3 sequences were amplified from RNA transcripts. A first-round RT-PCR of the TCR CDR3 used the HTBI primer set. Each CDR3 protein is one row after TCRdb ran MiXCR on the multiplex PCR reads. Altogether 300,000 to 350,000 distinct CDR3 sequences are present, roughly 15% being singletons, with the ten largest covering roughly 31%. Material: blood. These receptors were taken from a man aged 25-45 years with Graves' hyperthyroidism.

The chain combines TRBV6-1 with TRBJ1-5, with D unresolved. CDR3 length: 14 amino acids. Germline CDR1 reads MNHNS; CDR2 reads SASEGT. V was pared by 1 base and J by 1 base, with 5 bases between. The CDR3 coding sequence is TGTGCCAGCAGTGAAGATGACAGCAATCAGCCCCAGCATTTT. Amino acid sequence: CASSEDDSNQPQHF.

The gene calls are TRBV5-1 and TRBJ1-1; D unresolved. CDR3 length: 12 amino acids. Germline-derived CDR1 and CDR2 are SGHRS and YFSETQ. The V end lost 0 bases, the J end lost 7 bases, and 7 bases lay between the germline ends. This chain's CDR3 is CASSLVGSEAFF. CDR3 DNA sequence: TGCGCCAGCAGCTTGGTAGGCAGTGAAGCTTTCTTT. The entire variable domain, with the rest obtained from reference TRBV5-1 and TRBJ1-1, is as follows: KAGVTQTPRYLIKTRGQQVTLSCSPISGHRSVSWYQQTPGQGLQFLFEYFSETQRNKGNFPGRFSGRQFSNSRSEMNVSTLELGDSALYLCASSLVGSEAFFGQGTRLTVV.

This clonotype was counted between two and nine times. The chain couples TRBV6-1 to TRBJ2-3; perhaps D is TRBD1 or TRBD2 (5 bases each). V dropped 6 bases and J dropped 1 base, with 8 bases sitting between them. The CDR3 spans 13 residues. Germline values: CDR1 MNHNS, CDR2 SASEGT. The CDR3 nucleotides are TGTGCCAGCAGCGGGGCGGGCACAGATACGCAGTATTTT. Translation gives CASSGAGTDTQYF.

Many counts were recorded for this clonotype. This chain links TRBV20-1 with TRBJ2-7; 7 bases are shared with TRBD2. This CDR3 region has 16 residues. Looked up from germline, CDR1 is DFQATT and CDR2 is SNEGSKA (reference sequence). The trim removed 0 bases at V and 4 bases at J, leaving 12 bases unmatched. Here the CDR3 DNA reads TGCAGTGCTAGAGATATCGTCCGCGGGAGCGGGTACGAGCAGTACTTC. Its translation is CSARDIVRGSGYEQYF.

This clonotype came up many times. The CDR3 DNA follows: TGTGCCAGCAGTTTATACGCGAGTGAGCAGTACTTC. This gives the protein CASSLYASEQYF. The gene calls are TRBV28 and TRBJ2-7; D is ambiguous. V lost 1 base and J lost 7, with 8 bases in between. Germline lookup yields CDR1 MDHEN and CDR2 SYDVKM. The CDR3 totals 12 residues. The full variable domain, its missing parts supplied by reference TRBV28 and TRBJ2-7, is DVKVTQSSRYLVKRTGEKVFLECVQDMDHENMFWYRQDPGLGLRLIYFSYDVKMKEKGDIPEGYSVSREKKERFSLILESASTNQTSMYLCASSLYASEQYFGPGTRLTVT.

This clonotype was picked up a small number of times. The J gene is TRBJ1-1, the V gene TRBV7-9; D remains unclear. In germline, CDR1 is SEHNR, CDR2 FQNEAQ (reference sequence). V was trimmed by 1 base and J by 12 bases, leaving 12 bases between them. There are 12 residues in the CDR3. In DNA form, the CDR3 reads TGTGCCAGCAGCTTAGTGAGGGAGTTGACTTTCTTT. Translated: CASSLVRELTFF.

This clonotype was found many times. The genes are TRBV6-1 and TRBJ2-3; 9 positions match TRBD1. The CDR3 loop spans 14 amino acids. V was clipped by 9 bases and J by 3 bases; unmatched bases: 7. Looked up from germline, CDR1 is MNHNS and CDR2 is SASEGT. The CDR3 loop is CASKTGGETDTQYF. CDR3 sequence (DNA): TGTGCCAGTAAGACAGGGGGGGAAACAGATACGCAGTATTTT.

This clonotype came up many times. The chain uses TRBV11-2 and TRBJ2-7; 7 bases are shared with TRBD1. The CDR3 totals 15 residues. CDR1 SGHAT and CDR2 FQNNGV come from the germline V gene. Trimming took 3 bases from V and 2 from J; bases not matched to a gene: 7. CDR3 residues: CASSFSDRVAYEQYF. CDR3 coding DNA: TGTGCCAGCAGCTTTTCAGACAGGGTCGCCTACGAGCAGTACTTC.

CDR3 sequence (DNA): TGCGCCAGCAGCATGACAGGCTCTGGGGCCAACGTCCTGACTTTC. Its protein is CASSMTGSGANVLTF. V usage is TRBV5-1 and J usage is TRBJ2-6; D perhaps matches TRBD1 (6 bases). The germline V gene has CDR1 SGHRS and CDR2 YFSETQ. The CDR3 consists of 15 residues. Trimming pared 4 bases from V and 0 bases from J, leaving 8 bases between.